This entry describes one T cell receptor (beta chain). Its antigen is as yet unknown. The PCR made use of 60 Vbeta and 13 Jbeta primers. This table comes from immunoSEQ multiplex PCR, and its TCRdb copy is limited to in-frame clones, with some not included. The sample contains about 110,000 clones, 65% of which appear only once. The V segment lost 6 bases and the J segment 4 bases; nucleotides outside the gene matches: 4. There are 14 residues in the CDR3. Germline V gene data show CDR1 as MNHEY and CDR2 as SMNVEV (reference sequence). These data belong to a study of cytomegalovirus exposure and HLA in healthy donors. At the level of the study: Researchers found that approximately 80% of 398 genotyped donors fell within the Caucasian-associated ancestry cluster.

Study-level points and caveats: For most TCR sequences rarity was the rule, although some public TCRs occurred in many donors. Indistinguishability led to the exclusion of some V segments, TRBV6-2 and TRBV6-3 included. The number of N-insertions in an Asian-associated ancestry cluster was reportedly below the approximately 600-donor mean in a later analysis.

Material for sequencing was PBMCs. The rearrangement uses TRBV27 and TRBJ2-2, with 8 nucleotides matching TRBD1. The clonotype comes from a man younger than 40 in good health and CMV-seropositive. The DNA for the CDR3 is TGTGCCAGCAGCGACAGGGGCGGCACCGGGGAGCTGTTTTTT. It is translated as CASSDRGGTGELFF.